This T cell receptor beta chain was identified during a study of cytomegalovirus exposure and HLA in healthy donors. As to this clone: The antigen is not known.

It was with 60 Vbeta and 13 Jbeta primers that the PCR ran. Data came from immunoSEQ multiplex PCR; TCRdb stores just in-frame clones and leaves some out. Among about 190,000 clones listed, about 77% were seen once. Points from the study as a whole: Accounts indicate the classifier identified cytomegalovirus status with strong specificity and sensitivity. The likely origin of a cluster of highly shared sequence variants was a sequencing artifact.

The CDR3 is 13 amino acids. V was cut by 4 bases and J by 6 bases, with 13 bases left in between. Per the germline V gene, CDR1 is SGHNT and CDR2 is YYREEE (reference sequence). This sequence originates from a woman in her 30s in good health and CMV-seropositive. The sequencing sample was made of PBMCs. V and J are TRBV5-4 and TRBJ1-2, with D tentatively TRBD1 (6 bases). The CDR3 loop reads CASSIDRQDGYTF. The DNA for the CDR3 is TGTGCCAGCAGCATAGATCGACAGGATGGCTACACCTTC.